The clone carrying this T cell receptor (beta chain) was found a few times. The sample is drawn from a study of human T cells and chemical hapten exposure. Study information: Doses of diphenylcyclopropenone went to the patients' scalps weekly throughout the approximately 26-week study.

Using its own MiXCR run on the RACE reads, TCRdb lists one record per CDR3 protein. The sample includes around 250,000 distinct CDR3 sequences, over 8% of them seen just once. This CDR3 has 16 residues. J gave up 6 bases and V 4 bases, and 5 bases lay outside the gene matches. Per the germline V gene, CDR1 is SGHDN and CDR2 is FVKESK. Time point noted: pre-sensitization, week 0. Stated treatment: therapeutic diphenylcyclopropenone sensitization with weekly scalp DPC. Investigators collected blood before applying each patch test. The TCR sequence derives from a woman between 40 and 55 years old with alopecia areata. Some clones in this sample may be carry-over from other donors' samples. The material sequenced was whole blood, taken in connection with sensitization to the hapten diphenylcyclopropenone (DPC). This chain links TRBV14 with TRBJ2-1; 14 nucleotides align to TRBD2. The CDR3, as DNA: TGTGCCAGCAGCCTCCGACTAGCGGGAGGGCCCAATGAGCAGTTCTTC. It yields the protein CASSLRLAGGPNEQFF.